The 4 T cell receptor beta chains listed next were all sequenced from one sample in a study of type 1 regulatory T cells. TCRdb reprocessed the reads with MiXCR, giving one entry per CDR3 protein. The table has about 59,000 distinct CDR3 sequences, roughly 60% seen once. These receptors lack a known antigen. The sample taken for sequencing was cultured non-Tr1 T cells, either the whole culture or a sorted T cell fraction (not recorded which). These receptors were taken from a human donor in good health.

The chain couples TRBV12-3 or TRBV12-4 to TRBJ2-2; D is unresolved. The length of the CDR3 is 14 residues. V was trimmed by 5 bases and J by 1 base, leaving 8 bases between them. For the CDR3, the DNA is TGTGCCAGCAGTCCCGACGGGAACACCGGGGAGCTGTTTTTT. Protein product: CASSPDGNTGELFF.

The gene calls are TRBV5-5 and TRBJ1-4; no clear D. The V and J ends lost 4 bases and 8 bases respectively, with 12 bases between them. CDR1 is SGHKS, CDR2 YYEKEE, per germline (reference sequence). The CDR3 runs 13 residues. The CDR3 sequence is CASSAAPAEKLFF. Here the CDR3 DNA reads TGTGCCAGCAGCGCGGCCCCAGCGGAAAAACTGTTTTTT.

In its sample, this clonotype was seen a few times. The chain uses TRBV7-9 and TRBJ2-7, with 9 bases identical to TRBD1. The CDR3 is made up of 14 amino acids. J was trimmed by 5 bases and V by 5 bases; bases with no gene match: 7. The V gene's germline CDR1 is SEHNR and CDR2 FQNEAQ (reference sequence). The CDR3 is CASSPGTGRNEQYF. CDR3 in DNA: TGTGCCAGCAGCCCCGGGACAGGGCGTAACGAGCAGTACTTC.

This clonotype appeared a few times. The chain recombines TRBV20-1 with TRBJ2-1; D is ambiguous. Trimming left V 3 bases short and J 6 bases short, with 6 bases between. The CDR3 length is 11 residues. CDR1 and CDR2 (germline): DFQATT, SNEGSKA (reference sequence). CDR3 in amino acids: CSARVINEQFF. The CDR3, as DNA: TGCAGTGCTAGGGTGATCAATGAGCAGTTCTTC.